The clone carrying this TCR beta chain was detected only once. Its antigen remains unknown. CDR3 length: 17 residues. This record belongs to a study of PD-L1 blockade in urothelial cancer. Study-level information: Blood underwent analysis 3 weeks (second dose) and 6 weeks after treatment began. Whole-study findings and limits: Clonality of blood TCR below the median before treatment predicted better survival.

Time point defined: peripheral blood 6 weeks after treatment start. The study enrolled patients with locally advanced or metastatic urothelial carcinoma. The investigators introduced synthetic TCR analog templates into each PCR as spikes. Using immunoSEQ multiplex PCR, the repertoire was profiled, and TCRdb retains in-frame clones only, with some absent. The repertoire holds about 110,000 clones, with approximately 90% as singletons. The sequenced sample was PBMCs, obtained around atezolizumab (anti-PD-L1) treatment. The V gene is TRBV21-1, the J gene TRBJ2-7; TRBD1 is the table's D call, not checked against the DNA. TRBV21-1 is flagged as a pseudogene. The TCR was taken from a man between 60 and 70 years old with urothelial cancer. CDR3 DNA: TGTGCCAGCAGCAAAAGCCGGACAGGGCGAATCGCCTACGAGCAGTACTTC. It is translated as CASSKSRTGRIAYEQYF.